This TCR beta chain is from a study of T cells in Graves' hyperthyroidism and ophthalmopathy. There are a few counts of this clonotype. Germline assignment: CDR1 LGHDT and CDR2 YNNKEL (reference sequence). CDR3 length equals 17 residues. Deletions cut 0 bases from V and 5 bases from J, with 17 bases between. What was amplified from RNA transcripts were TCR beta CDR3 regions. TCR CDR3 regions were first amplified by RT-PCR with HTBI primers. TCRdb analysed the multiplex PCR reads with MiXCR anew, one entry per CDR3 protein. Found here are around 400,000 distinct CDR3 sequences, 15% to 18% of them singletons; the top ten hold around a quarter.

Material for sequencing was blood. The TCR was taken from a woman between 18 and 29 years old with Graves' hyperthyroidism that later progressed to Graves' ophthalmopathy. The rearrangement uses TRBV3-1 and TRBJ1-3; no firm D call. CDR3 in DNA: TGTGCCAGCAGCCAAGATTTGGGAACCATTGCTCGAAACACCATATATTTT. Residues: CASSQDLGTIARNTIYF.